The rows below give T cell receptor beta chains drawn from one sample of a study of cytomegalovirus exposure and HLA in healthy donors. TCRdb keeps only in-frame clones here, not all; method: immunoSEQ multiplex PCR. The sample records around 180,000 clones, approximately 80% being singletons. Source material: PBMCs. The source of these receptors is a boy aged 2 to 10 in good health and CMV-seronegative. Each CDR3 is given with its conserved first and last residue. The order of the fields is J gene, V gene, D gene, clone size, CDR3 DNA, CDR3 protein. D genes are given only for firm matches. Expanded clones are given a class, and other clones once, few, many or no size at all.

TRBJ2-5 TRBV29-1 - - TGCAGCGTTGATTTCAACAGGGCGGGAGAGACCCAGTACTTC CSVDFNRAGETQYF
TRBJ2-1 TRBV9 TRBD2 - TGTGCCAGCGGCCGGGCGGGAGGGGATGAGCAGTTCTTC CASGRAGGDEQFF
TRBJ1-2 TRBV10-3 TRBD1 - TGTGCCACCTCCCCCGGACAGGCATATGGCTACACCTTC CATSPGQAYGYTF
TRBJ2-5 TRBV5-6 - - TGTGCCAGCAGCGGAGAGGGACTCCAAGAGACCCAGTACTTC CASSGEGLQETQYF
TRBJ1-3 TRBV5-4 - - TGTGCCAGCAGCACGGGGGAATTCGAGGGGACTGGAAACACCATATATTTT CASSTGEFEGTGNTIYF
TRBJ2-1 TRBV27 - - TGTGCCAGCAGTTTGGCGGTTTACAATGAGCAGTTCTTC CASSLAVYNEQFF
TRBJ2-2 TRBV6-5 TRBD2 - TGTGCCAGCAGTTACATGGCGGGGGGGAACACCGGGGAGCTGTTTTTT CASSYMAGGNTGELFF
TRBJ2-3 TRBV4-3 - - TGCGCCAGCAGCCAAGATCTAGCAGATACGCAGTATTTT CASSQDLADTQYF
TRBJ1-1 TRBV11-1 - - TGTGCCAGCAGCTCTACAGGGTACACTGAAGCTTTCTTT CASSSTGYTEAFF
TRBJ2-3 TRBV30 TRBD2 - TGTGCCAGCCGGGCTAGCGGGAGTCCCGATACGCAGTATTTT CASRASGSPDTQYF
TRBJ2-3 TRBV30 TRBD1 - TGTGCCCGCCTGGGACAGGGGGCCGATACGCAGTATTTT CARLGQGADTQYF
TRBJ2-7 TRBV11-2 - once TGTGCCAGCAGCTTAGTACCCGCTAGCCTAATGCAGTACTTC CASSLVPASLMQYF
TRBJ2-3 TRBV6-5 - once TGTGCCAGCAGTTACATCGGGCTAGCGAACGCAGATACGCAGTATTTT CASSYIGLANADTQYF
TRBJ2-7 TRBV18 TRBD2 - TGTGCCAGCTCACTGGGACTAGCGGTCCCGGGGCTCTACGAGCAGTACTTC CASSLGLAVPGLYEQYF
TRBJ2-1 TRBV5-1 - - TGCGCCAGCAGCTTGACAGGTACTAACAATGAGCAGTTCTTC CASSLTGTNNEQFF
TRBJ1-2 TRBV5-8 - - TGTGCCAGCAGCACCTGGACACGGAACTATGGCTACACCTTC CASSTWTRNYGYTF
TRBJ2-1 TRBV2 TRBD2 - TGTGCCAGCCTCGCCGGGACTAGCCCGTACAATGAGCAGTTCTTC CASLAGTSPYNEQFF
TRBJ1-2 TRBV18 - - TGTGCCAGCTCACCACCCACGGTATTGAAGGGCTACACCTTC CASSPPTVLKGYTF
TRBJ2-1 TRBV5-4 TRBD1 few TGTGCCAGCAGGAGAGGGACAGGGAACTACAATGAGCAGTTCTTC CASRRGTGNYNEQFF
TRBJ1-2 TRBV5-8 TRBD1 - TGTGCCAGCAGTCGGACAGGGAGCTATGGCTACACCTTC CASSRTGSYGYTF
TRBJ2-3 TRBV5-1 - - TGCGCCAGCAGCTTGGGTGGGGCCGCAGATACGCAGTATTTT CASSLGGAADTQYF
TRBJ2-3 TRBV10-3 TRBD1 - TGTGCCATCAGTGGAGCGGACAGGGGGCGTCAAGATACGCAGTATTTT CAISGADRGRQDTQYF
TRBJ2-7 TRBV27 TRBD1 once TGTGCCAGCAGTTTAAGGCAGGGGGTGATCTACGAGCAGTACTTC CASSLRQGVIYEQYF
TRBJ1-4 TRBV6-5 TRBD1 - TGTGCCAGCAGTTACTCGTGGGGACAGTCTTATGAAAAACTGTTTTTT CASSYSWGQSYEKLFF
TRBJ1-2 TRBV2 TRBD1 - TGTGCCAGCAGGGTGGACAGGGGGCTGTTCTATGGCTACACCTTC CASRVDRGLFYGYTF
TRBJ1-5 TRBV5-6 - - TGTGCCAGCAGCCGGGGGGATCAGCCCCAGCATTTT CASSRGDQPQHF
TRBJ1-2 TRBV7-9 - once TGTGCCAGCAGCCGACGGTTAGGAGGTGGCTACACCTTC CASSRRLGGGYTF
TRBJ1-2 TRBV7-2 TRBD1 - TGTGCCAGCAGCCGACAGGGCTATGGCTACACCTTC CASSRQGYGYTF
TRBJ1-3 TRBV7-2 - - TGTGCCAGCAGCTTAGCAGGGGTGACTGGAAACACCATATATTTT CASSLAGVTGNTIYF
TRBJ2-7 TRBV14 - - TGTGCCAGCAGCGGCAACAACATTAAGAGGGCTAGCGCTCAAAGGCCCTACGAGCAGTACTTC CASSGNNIKRASAQRPYEQYF
TRBJ2-7 TRBV7-9 TRBD2 - TGTGCCAGCAGCTACCGGGGGGGGGATTCCTACGAGCAGTACTTC CASSYRGGDSYEQYF
TRBJ1-1 TRBV20-1 - - TGCAGTGCTTCCCGACAGAATGAAGCTTTCTTT CSASRQNEAFF
TRBJ2-2 TRBV5-1 - - TGCGCCAGCAGCCTCTCGATGGCCGGGGGAGGCATGTGGGAGCTGTTTTTT CASSLSMAGGGMWELFF
TRBJ2-1 TRBV29-1 TRBD2 - TGCAGCGTTGAAGACCTCCTAACTAGCGCAAATGAGCAGTTCTTC CSVEDLLTSANEQFF
TRBJ2-1 TRBV2 - once TGTGCCAGCACCGAAGACAGGTCATACAATGAGCAGTTCTTC CASTEDRSYNEQFF
TRBJ2-1 TRBV25-1 - - TGTGCCAGCAGTGTGGGGGGGCCCTACAATGAGCAGTTCTTC CASSVGGPYNEQFF
TRBJ2-5 TRBV5-1 TRBD2 few TGCGCCAGCAGCTTCGGACTAGCGGGAGGGCAGGGGAAGACCCAGTACTTC CASSFGLAGGQGKTQYF